This T cell receptor beta chain was identified during a study of blood T cell repertoires in COVID-19. As for the study in general: The study drew acute and convalescent COVID-19 samples from the United States, Italy and Spain. The analysed material was cDNA or gDNA that came from T cells, B-cell-depleted T cells, or PBMCs.

CDR1 is MNHEY, CDR2 SVGAGI, per germline. Trimming removed 4 bases from V and 11 bases from J, with 17 bases in between. The CDR3 length is 13 residues. Authors' analysis steps: Cell counts per sample came from amplifying reference gene primers. Profiling relied on immunoSEQ multiplex PCR, and the TCRdb table lists in-frame clones only, not all of them. V, J and clone size were drawn from that table, and D and trimming were deduced from the DNA. Of approximately 82,000 clones in the sample, approximately 82% were seen once. V gene TRBV6-5 combines with J gene TRBJ1-1; D might be TRBD1 (5 bases). Sequenced: peripheral blood. This receptor was taken from a woman aged 60-75 years with acute or convalescent COVID-19. CDR3 residues: CASSLETGTWAFF. In nucleotides, the CDR3 is TGTGCCAGCAGTTTGGAAACCGGGACTTGGGCTTTCTTT.